This TCR beta chain was retrieved from a study of shared clonotypes between healthy human individuals. Study-wide background: Donors had three CD4 naive, three CD4 memory, two CD8 naive and one CD8 memory plate apiece. Study-level results: A few donors shared roughly 5% of their naive CD4 clonotypes.

The germline V gene has CDR1 SGHVS and CDR2 FQNEAQ. V gave up 5 bases and J gave up 0 bases; unmatched junction bases: 7. The CDR3 is made up of 15 amino acids. It was at deep level that the assay was run. Clones were read by immunoSEQ multiplex PCR, and TCRdb kept only the in-frame ones, dropping some. The data hold some 1,100,000 clones, with 78% observed a single time. This clone was observed a few times. The target antigen is unknown. The CD4+ fraction was divided into a CD45RA+ naive subset and a CD45RA-negative memory subset. This TCR was sampled from a man younger than 35 in good health. Some clones in this sample may be carry-over from other donors' samples. The sample taken for sequencing was memory CD4+ T cells from PBMCs. The subset was: CD45RA-negative fraction. The chain joins TRBV7-8 to TRBJ2-7, with 7 bases that match TRBD1. CDR3 loop: CASSEEDRYSYEQYF. The DNA for the CDR3 is TGTGCCAGCAGCGAAGAGGACAGGTACTCCTACGAGCAGTACTTC. The variable domain in full, with the rest retrieved from reference TRBV7-8 and TRBJ2-7, is GAGVSQSPRYKVAKRGQDVALRCDPISGHVSLFWYQQALGQGPEFLTYFQNEAQLDKSGLPSDRFFAERPEGSVSTLKIQRTQQEDSAVYLCASSEEDRYSYEQYFGPGTRLTVT.